This TCR beta chain derives from a study of cytomegalovirus exposure and HLA in healthy donors. Study-wide results and limits: A previous analysis found most TCR beta V segments productive roughly 90% or roughly 30% of the time. TCR beta chains numbering some 160 were designated cytomegalovirus-associated.

PCR primers comprised 60 Vbeta and 13 Jbeta primers. Per the study methods: An analysis that came later counted 80 million or so unique TCR beta chains, 9 million to 12 million shared. Repertoires were generated with immunoSEQ multiplex PCR, while TCRdb's copy carries only in-frame clones and drops some. The DNA was the basis for D and trimming; V, J and clone size are from that table. The sample lists about 160,000 clones, roughly 82% occurring once. On this clone itself: Its antigen is still unknown. Other DNA sequences within the sample encode an identical CDR3.

V gave up 0 bases and J gave up 5 bases, with 9 bases separating them. This CDR3 region has 14 residues. The germline V gene encodes CDR1 SGDLS and CDR2 YYNGEE. This clonotype originated in a girl between 5 and 17 years old in good health and CMV-seropositive. The sequencing sample was made of PBMCs. The rearrangement uses TRBV9 and TRBJ2-1; D unclear. CDR3 coding DNA: TGTGCCAGCAGCGTAGGAGTCCTCCACAATGAGCAGTTCTTC. Its translation is CASSVGVLHNEQFF.